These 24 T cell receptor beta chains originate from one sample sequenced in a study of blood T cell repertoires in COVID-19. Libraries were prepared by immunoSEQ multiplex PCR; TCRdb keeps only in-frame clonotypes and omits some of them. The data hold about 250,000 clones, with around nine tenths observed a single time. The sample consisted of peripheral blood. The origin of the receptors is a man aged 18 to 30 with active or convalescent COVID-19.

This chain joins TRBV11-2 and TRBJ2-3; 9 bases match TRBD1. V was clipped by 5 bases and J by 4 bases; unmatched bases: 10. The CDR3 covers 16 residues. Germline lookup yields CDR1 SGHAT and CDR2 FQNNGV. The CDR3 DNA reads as TGTGCCAGCAGCCCCGACCGGGACAGGGTTTCAGATACGCAGTATTTT. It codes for CASSPDRDRVSDTQYF.

The CDR3 protein is CASSFLGTRYNEQFF. CDR3 in DNA: TGTGCCAGCAGTTTTCTGGGGACACGCTACAATGAGCAGTTCTTC. The rearrangement uses TRBV27 and TRBJ2-1, with D perhaps matching TRBD1 (6 bases). The CDR3 contains 15 residues. V shed 3 bases and J shed 3 bases, with 12 bases lying between them. The germline V gene has CDR1 MNHEY and CDR2 SMNVEV (reference sequence).

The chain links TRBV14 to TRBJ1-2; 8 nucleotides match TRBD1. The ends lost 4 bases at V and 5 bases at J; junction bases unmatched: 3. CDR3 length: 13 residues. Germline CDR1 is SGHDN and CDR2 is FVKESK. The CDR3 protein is CASSPGQVYGYTF. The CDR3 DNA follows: TGTGCCAGCAGCCCGGGACAGGTTTATGGCTACACCTTC.

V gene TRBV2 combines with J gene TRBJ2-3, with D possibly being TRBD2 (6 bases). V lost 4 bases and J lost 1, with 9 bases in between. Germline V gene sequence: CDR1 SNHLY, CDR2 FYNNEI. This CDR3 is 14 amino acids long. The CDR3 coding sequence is TGTGCCAGCAGTGGTTGGGGGGGCACAGATACGCAGTATTTT. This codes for CASSGWGGTDTQYF.

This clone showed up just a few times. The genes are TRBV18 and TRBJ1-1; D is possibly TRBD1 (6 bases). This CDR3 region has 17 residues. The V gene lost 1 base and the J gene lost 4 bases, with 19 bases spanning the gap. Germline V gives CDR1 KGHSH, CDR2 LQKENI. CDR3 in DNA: TGTGCCAGCTCACCACTAGATTCAGGGGCTTCGGGCACTGAAGCTTTCTTT. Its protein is CASSPLDSGASGTEAFF.

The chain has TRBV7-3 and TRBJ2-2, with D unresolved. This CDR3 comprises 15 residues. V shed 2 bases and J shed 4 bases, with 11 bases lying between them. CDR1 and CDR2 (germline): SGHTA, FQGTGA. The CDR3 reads CASSLLPYTTGELFF. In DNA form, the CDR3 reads TGTGCCAGCAGCTTACTACCCTATACCACCGGGGAGCTGTTTTTT.

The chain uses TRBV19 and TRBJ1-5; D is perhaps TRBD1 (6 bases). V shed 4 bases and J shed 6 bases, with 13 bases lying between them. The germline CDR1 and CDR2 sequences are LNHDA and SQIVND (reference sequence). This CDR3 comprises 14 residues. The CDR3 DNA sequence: TGTGCCAGTAGTAACCAGGGGCCGAGTCAGCCCCAGCATTTT. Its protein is CASSNQGPSQPQHF.

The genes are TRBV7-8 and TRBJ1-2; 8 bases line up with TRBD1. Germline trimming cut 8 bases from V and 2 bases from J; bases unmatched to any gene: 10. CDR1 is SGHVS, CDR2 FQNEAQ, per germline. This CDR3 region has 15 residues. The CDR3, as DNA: TGTGCCAGCGCCTCCTCTGACAGGGGCAACTATGGCTACACCTTC. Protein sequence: CASASSDRGNYGYTF.

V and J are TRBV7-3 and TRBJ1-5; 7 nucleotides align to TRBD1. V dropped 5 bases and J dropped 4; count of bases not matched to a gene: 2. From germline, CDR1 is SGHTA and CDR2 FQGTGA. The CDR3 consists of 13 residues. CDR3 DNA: TGTGCCAGCAGCAAGGACAGGAATCAGCCCCAGCATTTT. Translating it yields CASSKDRNQPQHF. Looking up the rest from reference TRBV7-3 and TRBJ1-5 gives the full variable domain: GAGVSQTPSNKVTEKGKYVELRCDPISGHTALYWYRQSLGQGPEFLIYFQGTGAADDSGLPNDRFFAVRPEGSVSTLKIQRTERGDSAVYLCASSKDRNQPQHFGDGTRLSIL.

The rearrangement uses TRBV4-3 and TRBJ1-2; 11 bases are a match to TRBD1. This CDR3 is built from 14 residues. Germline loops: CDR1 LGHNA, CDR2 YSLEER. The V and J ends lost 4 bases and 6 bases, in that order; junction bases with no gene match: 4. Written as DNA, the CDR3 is TGCGCCAGCAGCCCAGGACAGGGGGCGGATGGCTACACCTTC. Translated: CASSPGQGADGYTF.

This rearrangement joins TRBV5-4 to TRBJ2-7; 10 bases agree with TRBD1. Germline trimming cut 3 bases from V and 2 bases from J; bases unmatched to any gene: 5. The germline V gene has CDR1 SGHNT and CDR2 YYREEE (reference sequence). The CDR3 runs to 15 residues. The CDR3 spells CASSSTGQGAYEQYF. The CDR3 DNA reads TGTGCCAGCAGCTCTACCGGACAGGGGGCCTACGAGCAGTACTTC.

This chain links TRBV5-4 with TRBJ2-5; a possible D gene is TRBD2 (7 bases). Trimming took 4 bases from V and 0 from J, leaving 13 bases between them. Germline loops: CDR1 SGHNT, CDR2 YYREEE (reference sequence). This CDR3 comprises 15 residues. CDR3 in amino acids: CASSLGGADQETQYF. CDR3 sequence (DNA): TGTGCCAGCAGCCTTGGGGGGGCGGACCAAGAGACCCAGTACTTC.

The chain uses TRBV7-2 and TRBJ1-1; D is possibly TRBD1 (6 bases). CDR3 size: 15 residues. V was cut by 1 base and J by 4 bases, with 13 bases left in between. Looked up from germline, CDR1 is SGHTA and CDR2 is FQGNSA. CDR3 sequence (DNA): TGTGCCAGCAGCTTAGATTGGGACATTGGCACTGAAGCTTTCTTT. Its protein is CASSLDWDIGTEAFF.

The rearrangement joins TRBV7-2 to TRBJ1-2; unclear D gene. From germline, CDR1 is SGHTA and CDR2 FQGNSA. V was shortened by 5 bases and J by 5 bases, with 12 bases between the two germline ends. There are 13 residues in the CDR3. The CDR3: CASSIGPEYGYTF. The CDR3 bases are TGTGCCAGCAGCATCGGTCCCGAATATGGCTACACCTTC.

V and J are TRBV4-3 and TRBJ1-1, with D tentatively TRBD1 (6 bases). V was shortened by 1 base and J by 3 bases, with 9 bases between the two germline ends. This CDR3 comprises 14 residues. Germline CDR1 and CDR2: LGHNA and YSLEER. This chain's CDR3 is CASSQVTGHTEAFF. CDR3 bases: TGCGCCAGCAGCCAAGTTACAGGGCACACTGAAGCTTTCTTT.

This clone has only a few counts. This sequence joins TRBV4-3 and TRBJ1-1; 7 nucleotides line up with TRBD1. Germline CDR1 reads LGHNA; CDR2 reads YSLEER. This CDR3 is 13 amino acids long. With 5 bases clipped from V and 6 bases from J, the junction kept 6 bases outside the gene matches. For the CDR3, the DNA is TGCGCCAGCAGCTCGATACAGGGGTCTGAAGCTTTCTTT. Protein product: CASSSIQGSEAFF.

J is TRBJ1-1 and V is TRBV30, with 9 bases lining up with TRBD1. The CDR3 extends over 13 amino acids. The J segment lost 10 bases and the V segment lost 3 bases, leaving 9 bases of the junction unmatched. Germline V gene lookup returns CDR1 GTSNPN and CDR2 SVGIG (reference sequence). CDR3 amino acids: CAWRFLTGGVAFF. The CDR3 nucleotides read TGTGCCTGGAGGTTTCTGACAGGGGGAGTAGCTTTCTTT.

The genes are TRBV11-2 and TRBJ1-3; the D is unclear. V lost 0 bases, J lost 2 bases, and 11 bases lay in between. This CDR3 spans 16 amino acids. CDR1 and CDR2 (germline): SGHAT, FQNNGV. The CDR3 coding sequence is TGTGCCAGCAGCTTAGAGCCAGTCCTCGCTGGAAACACCATATATTTT. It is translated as CASSLEPVLAGNTIYF.

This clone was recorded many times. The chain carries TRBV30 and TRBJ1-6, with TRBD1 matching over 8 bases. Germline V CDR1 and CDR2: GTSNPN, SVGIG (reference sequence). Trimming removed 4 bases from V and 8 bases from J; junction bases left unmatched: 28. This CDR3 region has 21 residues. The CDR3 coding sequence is TGTGCCTGGATAACCAGGGTTTCGGACCCGTCGGACAGGGTGAAGGATTCACCCCTCCACTTT. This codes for CAWITRVSDPSDRVKDSPLHF.

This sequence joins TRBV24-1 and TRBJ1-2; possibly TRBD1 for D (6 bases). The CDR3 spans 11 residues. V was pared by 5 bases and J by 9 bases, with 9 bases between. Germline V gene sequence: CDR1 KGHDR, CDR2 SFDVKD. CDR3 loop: CATSVGGSYTF. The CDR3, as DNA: TGTGCCACCAGTGTTGGGGGCAGCTACACCTTC.

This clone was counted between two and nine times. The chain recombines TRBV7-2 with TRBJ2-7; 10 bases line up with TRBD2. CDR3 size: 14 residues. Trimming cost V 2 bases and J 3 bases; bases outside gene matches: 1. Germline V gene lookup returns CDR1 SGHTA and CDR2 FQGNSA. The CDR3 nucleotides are TGTGCCAGCAGCTTACCTAGCGGGGGCTACGAGCAGTACTTC. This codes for CASSLPSGGYEQYF.

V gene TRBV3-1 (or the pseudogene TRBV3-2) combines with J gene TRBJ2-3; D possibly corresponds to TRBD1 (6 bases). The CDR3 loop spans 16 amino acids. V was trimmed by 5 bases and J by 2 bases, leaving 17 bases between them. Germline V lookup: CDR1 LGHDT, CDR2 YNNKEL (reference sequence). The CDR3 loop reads CASSGHLDRYTDTQYF. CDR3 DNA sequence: TGTGCCAGCAGCGGACACTTGGACAGATACACAGATACGCAGTATTTT.

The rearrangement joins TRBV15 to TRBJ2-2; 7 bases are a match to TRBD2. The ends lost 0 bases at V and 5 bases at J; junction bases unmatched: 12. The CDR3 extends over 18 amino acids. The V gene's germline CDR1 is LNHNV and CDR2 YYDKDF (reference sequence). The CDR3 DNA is TGTGCCACCAGCAGAGATAAAAAACTAGCGTTAGTGACCGGGGAGCTGTTTTTT. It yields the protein CATSRDKKLALVTGELFF.

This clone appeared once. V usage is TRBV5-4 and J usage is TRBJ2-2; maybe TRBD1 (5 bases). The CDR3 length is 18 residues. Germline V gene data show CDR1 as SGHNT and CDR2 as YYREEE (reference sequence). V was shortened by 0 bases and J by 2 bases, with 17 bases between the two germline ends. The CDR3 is CASSLGQLAVLNTGELFF. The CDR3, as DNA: TGTGCCAGCAGCTTGGGACAGCTCGCGGTTTTAAACACCGGGGAGCTGTTTTTT.